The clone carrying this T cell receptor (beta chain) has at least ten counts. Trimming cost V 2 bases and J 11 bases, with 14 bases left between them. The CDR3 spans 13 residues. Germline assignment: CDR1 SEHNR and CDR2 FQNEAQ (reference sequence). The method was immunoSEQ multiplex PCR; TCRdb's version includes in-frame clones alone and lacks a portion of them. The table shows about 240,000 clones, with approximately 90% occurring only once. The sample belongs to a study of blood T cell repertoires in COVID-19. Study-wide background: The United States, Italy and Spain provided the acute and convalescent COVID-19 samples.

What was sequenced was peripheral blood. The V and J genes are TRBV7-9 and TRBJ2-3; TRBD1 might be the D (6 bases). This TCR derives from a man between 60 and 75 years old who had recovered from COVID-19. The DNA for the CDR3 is TGTGCCAGCAGCTTAAAATACAGGGCCGGGCAGTATTTT. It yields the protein CASSLKYRAGQYF.